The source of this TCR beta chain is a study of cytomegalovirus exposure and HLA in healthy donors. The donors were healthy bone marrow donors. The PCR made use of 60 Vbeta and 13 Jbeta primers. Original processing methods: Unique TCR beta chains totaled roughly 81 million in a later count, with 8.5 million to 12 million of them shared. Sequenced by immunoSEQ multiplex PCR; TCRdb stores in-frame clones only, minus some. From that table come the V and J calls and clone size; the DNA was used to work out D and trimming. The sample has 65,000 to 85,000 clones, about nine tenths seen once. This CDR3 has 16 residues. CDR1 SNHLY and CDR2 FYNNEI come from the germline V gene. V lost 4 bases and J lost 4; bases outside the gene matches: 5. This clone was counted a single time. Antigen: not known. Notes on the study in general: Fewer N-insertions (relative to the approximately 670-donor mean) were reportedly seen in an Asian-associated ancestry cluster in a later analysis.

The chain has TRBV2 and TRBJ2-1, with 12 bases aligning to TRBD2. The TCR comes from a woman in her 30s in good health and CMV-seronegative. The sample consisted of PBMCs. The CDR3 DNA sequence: TGTGCCAGCAGTGTTGGTCTAGCGGGAGGGTACAATGAGCAGTTCTTC. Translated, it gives CASSVGLAGGYNEQFF.